This T cell receptor beta chain derives from a study of CD8 T cells in ankylosing spondylitis. Study-level results: Enrichment of disease-linked clones was reportedly significant in matched ankylosing spondylitis synovial fluid.

Looked up from germline, CDR1 is LGHDT and CDR2 is YNNKEL (reference sequence). The CDR3 has 13 amino acids. Trimming pared 7 bases from V and 1 base from J, leaving 10 bases between. This clonotype was detected ten times or more. Antigen specificity is unknown. TCR beta libraries were made by quantitative 5'-RACE with molecular barcodes. TCRdb processed the 5' RACE reads anew with MiXCR; each CDR3 protein has one entry. The sample holds 150,000 to 200,000 distinct CDR3 sequences, 11% seen once. The chain combines TRBV3-1 with TRBJ2-5; D not resolved. The sequenced sample consisted of blood, either unsorted or a sorted T cell fraction (not recorded which). The source of this sequence is a male donor with ankylosing spondylitis or in good health (not recorded which). This CDR3 reads CASTRRGQETQYF. CDR3 in DNA: TGTGCCAGCACCCGGAGAGGCCAAGAGACCCAGTACTTC.